One and the same sample provided the 2 T cell receptor beta chains below, sequenced in a study of T cell repertoires in cytomegalovirus infection. These receptors lack a known antigen. One entry per CDR3 protein, called by TCRdb with MiXCR from the reads. The sample contains hundreds of thousands of distinct CDR3 sequences, around a third of which appear only once. The source was cultured CD8+ T cells from PBMCs, collected from culture after CMV antigen stimulation. Receptors were obtained from a human donor in good health (CMV status not recorded). Some clones in this sample may be carry-over from other donors' samples.

The rearrangement joins TRBV7-6 to TRBJ2-1, with 7 positions matching TRBD1. V lost 2 bases and J lost 4; bases outside the gene matches: 11. This CDR3 is 17 amino acids long. The germline CDR1 and CDR2 sequences are SGHVS and FNYEAQ. CDR3 region: CASSLLTAGTDYNEQFF. The CDR3 bases are TGTGCCAGCAGCTTATTAACCGCCGGGACAGATTACAATGAGCAGTTCTTC.

This clonotype was detected only a few times. The gene calls are TRBV6-6 and TRBJ1-5; the D gene is possibly TRBD1 (5 bases). The germline V gene encodes CDR1 MNHNY and CDR2 SVGAGI (reference sequence). V lost 6 bases, J lost 0 bases, and 15 bases lay in between. CDR3 size: 16 residues. CDR3 in amino acids: CASRLGGGGSNQPQHF. In DNA, the CDR3 is TGTGCCAGCAGACTCGGGGGAGGCGGTAGCAATCAGCCCCAGCATTTT.